What follows are 7 T cell receptor beta chains derived from one specimen sequenced in a study of T-cell reconstitution after alpha-beta-depleted transplantation in children. Construction of the TCRbeta library involved unique molecular identifiers. From the PCR reads, TCRdb called clonotypes with MiXCR, one entry per CDR3 protein. This table holds fewer than 700,000 distinct CDR3 sequences, roughly 13% found once. Sequencing was performed on PBMCs, mostly from graft donor cells, taken 360 days after TCRalphabeta/CD19-depleted stem cell transplant. These receptors were collected from a male patient aged 10-17 years who had a stem cell transplant for acute myeloid leukemia, so the T cells may come from the graft donor.

This clonotype has just a few counts. The genes are TRBV28 and TRBJ1-6; no clear D. The CDR3 has 15 residues. The ends were cut back, 3 bases at V and 11 bases at J, with 17 bases in the middle. Germline values: CDR1 MDHEN, CDR2 SYDVKM. As DNA, the CDR3 is TGTGCCAGCAGTTTCCTCTTAGGGTCAGTGGCACCCCTCCACTTT. Amino acid sequence: CASSFLLGSVAPLHF.

The J gene is TRBJ2-1, the V gene TRBV15, with 9 nucleotides matching TRBD2. The germline gives CDR1 LNHNV, CDR2 YYDKDF (reference sequence). CDR3 size: 16 residues. V shed 5 bases and J 7 bases; nucleotides not matched to a gene: 12. CDR3 coding DNA: TGTGCCACCAGCTCTCGCCTAGCGGGATTTGGGAATGAGCAGTTCTTC. Translated: CATSSRLAGFGNEQFF.

There are many counts of this clonotype. The chain links TRBV3-1 to TRBJ2-7, with TRBD2 matching over 9 bases. CDR3 length: 14 amino acids. V shed 6 bases and J 4 bases; nucleotides not matched to a gene: 7. In germline, CDR1 is LGHDT, CDR2 YNNKEL (reference sequence). CDR3 amino acids: CASRLAGDGYEQYF. The CDR3, as DNA: TGTGCCAGCAGACTAGCGGGTGACGGGTACGAGCAGTACTTC.

This clonotype was counted at least ten times. The V gene is TRBV6-5, the J gene TRBJ2-7; TRBD2 matches at 9 bases. Germline V gene lookup returns CDR1 MNHEY and CDR2 SVGAGI. V was clipped by 1 base and J by 4 bases; unmatched bases: 2. This CDR3 has 14 amino acids. The CDR3 is CASSYLAGEYEQYF. CDR3 bases: TGTGCCAGCAGTTACTTAGCGGGGGAATACGAGCAGTACTTC.

The J gene is TRBJ2-1, the V gene TRBV7-2; a weak D match, TRBD2 (6 bases). CDR3 size: 17 residues. Germline CDR1 and CDR2: SGHTA and FQGNSA. Trimming cost V 7 bases and J 0 bases, with 19 bases left between them. The CDR3 loop is CASTLFDRGASYNEQFF. The DNA of the CDR3 is TGTGCCAGCACCCTCTTCGACCGCGGGGCCTCCTACAATGAGCAGTTCTTC. Combining the CDR3 with reference TRBV7-2 and TRBJ2-1 gives the whole variable domain GAGVSQSPSNKVTEKGKDVELRCDPISGHTALYWYRQSLGQGLEFLIYFQGNSAPDKSGLPSDRFSAERTGGSVSTLTIQRTQQEDSAVYLCASTLFDRGASYNEQFFGPGTRLTVL.

In this sample, this clonotype turned up many times. J is TRBJ2-2 and V is TRBV29-1, with D possibly TRBD2 on 6 matching bases. Per germline, CDR1 SQVTM and CDR2 ANQGSEA. V was shortened by 5 bases and J by 4 bases, with 14 bases between the two germline ends. This CDR3 region has 14 residues. The CDR3 bases are TGCAGCGTTTCCCGGGAGAGAGTCACCGGGGAGCTGTTTTTT. This translates into CSVSRERVTGELFF.

The sample holds a few counts of this clonotype. V and J are TRBV10-3 and TRBJ2-3; a possible D gene is TRBD2 (5 bases). Trimming took off 0 bases at V and 4 bases at J, with 11 bases between the two ends. CDR1 and CDR2 from the germline V gene are ENHRY and SYGVKD. This CDR3 spans 15 amino acids. CDR3 in amino acids: CAISESRVGPDTQYF. The CDR3 DNA is TGTGCCATCAGTGAGTCGAGGGTCGGCCCAGATACGCAGTATTTT.